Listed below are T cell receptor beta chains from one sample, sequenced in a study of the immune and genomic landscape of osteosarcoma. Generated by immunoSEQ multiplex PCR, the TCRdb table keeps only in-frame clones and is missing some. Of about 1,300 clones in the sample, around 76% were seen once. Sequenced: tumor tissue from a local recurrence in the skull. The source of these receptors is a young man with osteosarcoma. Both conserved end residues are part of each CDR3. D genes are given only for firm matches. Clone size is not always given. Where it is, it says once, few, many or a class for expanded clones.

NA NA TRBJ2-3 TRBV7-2 CASSHTGTQGSDTQYF TGTGCCAGCAGCCATACCGGGACACAAGGGTCAGATACGCAGTATTTT
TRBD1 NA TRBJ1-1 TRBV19 CASTLREGGRSGGAFF TGTGCCAGTACCCTCCGGGAAGGGGGCCGTTCCGGGGGAGCTTTCTTT
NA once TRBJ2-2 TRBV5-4 CASSLPSLNTGELFF TGTGCCAGCAGCTTACCAAGTCTGAACACCGGGGAGCTGTTTTTT
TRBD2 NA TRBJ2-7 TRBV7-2 CASSPGLGGYEQYF TGTGCCAGCAGCCCTGGTCTGGGGGGGTACGAGCAGTACTTC
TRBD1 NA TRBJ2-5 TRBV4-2 CASSPGTGPETQYF TGTGCCAGCAGCCCCGGGACAGGGCCCGAGACCCAGTACTTC
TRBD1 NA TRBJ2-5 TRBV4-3 CASSQNQGAGWETQYF TGCGCCAGCAGCCAAAATCAGGGGGCCGGTTGGGAGACCCAGTACTTC
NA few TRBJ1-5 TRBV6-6 CASRRTADGNQPQHF TGTGCCAGCAGGAGGACAGCGGATGGTAATCAGCCCCAGCATTTT
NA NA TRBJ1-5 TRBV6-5 CASSKWDGNQPQHF TGTGCCAGCAGTAAATGGGACGGCAATCAGCCCCAGCATTTT
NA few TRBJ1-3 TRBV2 CASSLTDSSGNTIYF TGTGCCAGCAGTCTGACGGACAGCTCTGGAAACACCATATATTTT
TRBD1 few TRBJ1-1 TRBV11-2 CASSWSGGVAEAFF TGTGCCAGCAGCTGGTCAGGGGGCGTCGCTGAAGCTTTCTTT
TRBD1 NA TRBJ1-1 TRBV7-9 CASGDSTNTEAFF TGTGCCAGCGGGGACAGTACGAACACTGAAGCTTTCTTT
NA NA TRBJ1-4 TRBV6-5 CASSYGANEKLFF TGTGCCAGCAGTTACGGGGCCAATGAAAAACTGTTTTTT
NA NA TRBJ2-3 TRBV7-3 CASSFSGTDTQYF TGTGCCAGCAGCTTTTCAGGGACAGATACGCAGTATTTT
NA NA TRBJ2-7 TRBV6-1 CASSEFWRGKPSHEQYF TGTGCCAGCAGTGAATTCTGGCGGGGCAAACCGTCCCACGAGCAGTACTTC
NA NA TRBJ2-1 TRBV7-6 CASSLGRANEQFF TGTGCCAGCAGCTTAGGCAGGGCCAATGAGCAGTTCTTC
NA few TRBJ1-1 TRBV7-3 CASSRSTGKKNTEAFF TGTGCCAGCAGCAGAAGTACAGGGAAAAAGAACACTGAAGCTTTCTTT